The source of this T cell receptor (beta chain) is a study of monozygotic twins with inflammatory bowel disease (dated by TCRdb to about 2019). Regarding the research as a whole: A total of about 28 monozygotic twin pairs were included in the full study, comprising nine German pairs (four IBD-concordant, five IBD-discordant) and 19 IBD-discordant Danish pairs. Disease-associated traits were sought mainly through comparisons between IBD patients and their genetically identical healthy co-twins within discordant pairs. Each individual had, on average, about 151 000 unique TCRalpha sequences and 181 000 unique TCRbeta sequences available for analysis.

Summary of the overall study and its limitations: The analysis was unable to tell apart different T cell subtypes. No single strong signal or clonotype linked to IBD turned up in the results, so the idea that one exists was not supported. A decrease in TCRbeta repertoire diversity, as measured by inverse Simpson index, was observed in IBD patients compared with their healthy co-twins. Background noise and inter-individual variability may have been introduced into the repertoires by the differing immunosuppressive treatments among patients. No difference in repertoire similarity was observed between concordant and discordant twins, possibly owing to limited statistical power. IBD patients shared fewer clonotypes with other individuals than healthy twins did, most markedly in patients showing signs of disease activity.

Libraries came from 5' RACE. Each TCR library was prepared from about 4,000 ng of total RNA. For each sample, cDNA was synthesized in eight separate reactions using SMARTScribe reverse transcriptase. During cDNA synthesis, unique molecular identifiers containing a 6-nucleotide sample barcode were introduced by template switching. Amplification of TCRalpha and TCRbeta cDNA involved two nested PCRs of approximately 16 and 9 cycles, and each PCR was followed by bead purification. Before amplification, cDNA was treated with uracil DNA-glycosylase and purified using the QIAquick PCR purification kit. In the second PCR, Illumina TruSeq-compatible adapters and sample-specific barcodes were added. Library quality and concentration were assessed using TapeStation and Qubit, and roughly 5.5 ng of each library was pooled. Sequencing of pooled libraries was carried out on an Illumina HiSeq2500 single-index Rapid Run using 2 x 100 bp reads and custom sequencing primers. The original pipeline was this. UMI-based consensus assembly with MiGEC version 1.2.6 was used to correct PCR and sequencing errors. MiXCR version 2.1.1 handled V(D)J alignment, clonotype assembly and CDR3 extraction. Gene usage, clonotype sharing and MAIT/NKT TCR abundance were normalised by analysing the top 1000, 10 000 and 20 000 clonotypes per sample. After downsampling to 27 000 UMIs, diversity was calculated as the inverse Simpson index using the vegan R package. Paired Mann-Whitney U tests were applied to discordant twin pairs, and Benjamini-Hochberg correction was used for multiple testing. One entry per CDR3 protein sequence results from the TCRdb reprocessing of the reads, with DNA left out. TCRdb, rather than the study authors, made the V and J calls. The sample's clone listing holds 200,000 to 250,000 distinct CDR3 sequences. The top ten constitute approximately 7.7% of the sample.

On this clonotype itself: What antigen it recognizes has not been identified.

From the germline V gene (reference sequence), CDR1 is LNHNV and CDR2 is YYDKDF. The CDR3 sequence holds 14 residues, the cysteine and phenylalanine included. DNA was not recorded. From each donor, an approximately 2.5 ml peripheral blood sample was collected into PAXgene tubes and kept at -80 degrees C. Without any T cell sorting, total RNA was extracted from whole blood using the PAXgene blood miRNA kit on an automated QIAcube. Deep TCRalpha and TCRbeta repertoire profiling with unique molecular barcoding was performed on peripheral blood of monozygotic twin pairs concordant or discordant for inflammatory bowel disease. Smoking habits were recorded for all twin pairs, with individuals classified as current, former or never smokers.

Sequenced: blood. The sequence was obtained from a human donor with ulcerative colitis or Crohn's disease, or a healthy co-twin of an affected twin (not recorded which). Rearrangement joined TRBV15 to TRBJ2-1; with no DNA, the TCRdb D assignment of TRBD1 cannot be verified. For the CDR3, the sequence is CATSRGDRGNEQFF.